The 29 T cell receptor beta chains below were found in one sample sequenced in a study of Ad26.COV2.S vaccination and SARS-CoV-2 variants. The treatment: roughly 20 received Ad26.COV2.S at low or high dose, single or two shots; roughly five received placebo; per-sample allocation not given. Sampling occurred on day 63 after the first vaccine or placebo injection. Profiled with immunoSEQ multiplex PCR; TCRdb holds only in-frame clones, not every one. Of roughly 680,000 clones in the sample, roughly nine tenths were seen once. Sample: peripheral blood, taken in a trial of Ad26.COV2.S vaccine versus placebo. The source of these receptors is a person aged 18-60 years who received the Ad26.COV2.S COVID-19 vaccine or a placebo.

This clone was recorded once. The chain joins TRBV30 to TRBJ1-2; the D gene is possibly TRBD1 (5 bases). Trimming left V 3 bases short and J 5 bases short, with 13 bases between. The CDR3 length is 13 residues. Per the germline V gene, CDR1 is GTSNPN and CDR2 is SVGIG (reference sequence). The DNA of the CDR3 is TGTGCCTGGAGGACAGAAGGGAAATATGGCTACACCTTC. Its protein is CAWRTEGKYGYTF.

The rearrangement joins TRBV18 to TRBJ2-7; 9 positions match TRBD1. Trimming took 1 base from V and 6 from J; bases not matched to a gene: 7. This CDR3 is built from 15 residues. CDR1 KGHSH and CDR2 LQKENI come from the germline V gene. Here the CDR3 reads CASSPLTGGSVEQYF. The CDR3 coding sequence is TGTGCCAGCTCACCACTGACAGGGGGTTCCGTCGAGCAGTACTTC.

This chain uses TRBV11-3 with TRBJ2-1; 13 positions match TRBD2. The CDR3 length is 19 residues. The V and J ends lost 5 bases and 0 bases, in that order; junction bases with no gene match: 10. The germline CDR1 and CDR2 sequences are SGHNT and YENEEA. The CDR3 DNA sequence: TGTGCCAGCAGCCCAGGTACTAGCGGGAGGGCTAGCTCCTACAATGAGCAGTTCTTC. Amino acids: CASSPGTSGRASSYNEQFF.

DNA for the CDR3: TGTGCCAGCAGCCCCGGGACAGTTGGCTATGGCTACACCTTC. Amino acids: CASSPGTVGYGYTF. V gene TRBV5-8 combines with J gene TRBJ1-2; 7 bases match TRBD1. V was pared by 4 bases and J by 4 bases, with 7 bases of the junction left unmatched. This CDR3 contains 14 residues. The germline gives CDR1 SGHTS, CDR2 YDEGEE.

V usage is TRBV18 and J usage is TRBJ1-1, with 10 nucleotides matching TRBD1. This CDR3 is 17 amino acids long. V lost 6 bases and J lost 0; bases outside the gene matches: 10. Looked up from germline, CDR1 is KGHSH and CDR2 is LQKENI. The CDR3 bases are TGTGCCAGCTCCCAGGGACAGGGGCCGACTATGAACACTGAAGCTTTCTTT. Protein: CASSQGQGPTMNTEAFF. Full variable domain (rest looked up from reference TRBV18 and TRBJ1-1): NAGVMQNPRHLVRRRGQEARLRCSPMKGHSHVYWYRQLPEEGLKFMVYLQKENIIDESGMPKERFSAEFPKEGPSILRIQQVVRGDSAAYFCASSQGQGPTMNTEAFFGQGTRLTVV.

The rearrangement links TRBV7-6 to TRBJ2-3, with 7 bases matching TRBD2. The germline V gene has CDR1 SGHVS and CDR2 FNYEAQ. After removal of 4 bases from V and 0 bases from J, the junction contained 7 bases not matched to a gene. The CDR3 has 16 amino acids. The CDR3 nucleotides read TGTGCCAGCAGCTCGAGTCTAGCGGCTAGCACAGATACGCAGTATTTT. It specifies CASSSSLAASTDTQYF.

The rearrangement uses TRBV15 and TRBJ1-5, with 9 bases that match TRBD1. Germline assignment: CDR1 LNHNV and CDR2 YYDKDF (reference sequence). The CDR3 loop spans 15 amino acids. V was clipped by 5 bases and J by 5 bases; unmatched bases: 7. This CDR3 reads CATSPTGGGDQPQHF. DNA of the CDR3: TGTGCCACCAGCCCAACAGGGGGCGGCGATCAGCCCCAGCATTTT.

CDR3 in amino acids: CAWSVDTDTQYF. CDR3 DNA: TGTGCCTGGAGTGTTGATACAGATACGCAGTATTTT. The chain has TRBV30 and TRBJ2-3; D is unclear. The germline CDR1 and CDR2 sequences are GTSNPN and SVGIG (reference sequence). The V end lost 0 bases, the J end lost 3 bases, and 4 bases lay between the germline ends. The CDR3 loop spans 12 amino acids.

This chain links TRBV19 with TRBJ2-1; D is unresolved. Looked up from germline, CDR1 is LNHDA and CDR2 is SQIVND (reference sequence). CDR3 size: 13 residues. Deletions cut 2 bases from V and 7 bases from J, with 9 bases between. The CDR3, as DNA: TGTGCCAGTAGTATAACATTTAGGAATGAGCAGTTCTTC. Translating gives CASSITFRNEQFF.

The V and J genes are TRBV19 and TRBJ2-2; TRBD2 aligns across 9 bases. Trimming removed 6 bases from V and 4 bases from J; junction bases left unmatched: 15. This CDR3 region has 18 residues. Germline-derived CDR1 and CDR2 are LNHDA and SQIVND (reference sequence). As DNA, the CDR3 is TGTGCCAGTAGACGAGGACTAGCGACAAGTAAGGTCACCGGGGAGCTGTTTTTT. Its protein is CASRRGLATSKVTGELFF.

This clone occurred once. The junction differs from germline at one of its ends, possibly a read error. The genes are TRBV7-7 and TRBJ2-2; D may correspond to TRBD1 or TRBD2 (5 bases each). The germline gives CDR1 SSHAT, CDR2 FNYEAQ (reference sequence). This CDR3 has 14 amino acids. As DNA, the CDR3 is TGTGCTAGCAGCTTAGGGGACCCCCGTGGGGAGCTGTTTTTT. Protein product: CASSLGDPRGELFF.

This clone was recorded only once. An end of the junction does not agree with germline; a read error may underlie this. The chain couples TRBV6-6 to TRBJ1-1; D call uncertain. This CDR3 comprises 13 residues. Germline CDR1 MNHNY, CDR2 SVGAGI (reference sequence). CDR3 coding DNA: TGTGCCAGCAGTGGGAGCTTGAACACGGAAGCTTTCTTT. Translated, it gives CASSGSLNTEAFF.

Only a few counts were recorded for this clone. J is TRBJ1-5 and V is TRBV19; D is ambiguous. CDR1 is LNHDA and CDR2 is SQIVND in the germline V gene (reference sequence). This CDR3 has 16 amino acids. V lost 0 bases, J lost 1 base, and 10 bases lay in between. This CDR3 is CASSIDPMASNQPQHF. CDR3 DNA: TGTGCCAGTAGTATAGATCCCATGGCCAGCAATCAGCCCCAGCATTTT.

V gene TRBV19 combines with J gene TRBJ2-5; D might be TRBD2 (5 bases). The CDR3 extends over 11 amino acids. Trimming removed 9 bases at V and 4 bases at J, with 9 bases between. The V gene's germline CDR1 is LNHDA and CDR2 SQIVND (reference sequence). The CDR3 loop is CASRRGETQYF. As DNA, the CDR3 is TGTGCCAGCAGACGGGGAGAGACCCAGTACTTC.

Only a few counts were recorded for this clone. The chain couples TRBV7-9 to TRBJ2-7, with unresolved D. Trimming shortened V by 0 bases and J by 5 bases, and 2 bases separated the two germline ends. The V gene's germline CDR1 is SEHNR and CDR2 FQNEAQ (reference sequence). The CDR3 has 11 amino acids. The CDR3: CASSLADEQYF. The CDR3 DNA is TGTGCCAGCAGCTTAGCGGACGAGCAGTACTTC. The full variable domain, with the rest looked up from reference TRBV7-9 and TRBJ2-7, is DTGVSQNPRHKITKRGQNVTFRCDPISEHNRLYWYRQTLGQGPEFLTYFQNEAQLEKSRLLSDRFSAERPKGSFSTLEIQRTEQGDSAMYLCASSLADEQYFGPGTRLTVT.

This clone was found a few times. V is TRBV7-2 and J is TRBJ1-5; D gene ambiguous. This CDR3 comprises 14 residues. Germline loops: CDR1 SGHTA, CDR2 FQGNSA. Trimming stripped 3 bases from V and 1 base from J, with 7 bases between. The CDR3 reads CASSFDGSNQPQHF. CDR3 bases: TGTGCCAGCAGCTTCGACGGAAGCAATCAGCCCCAGCATTTT.

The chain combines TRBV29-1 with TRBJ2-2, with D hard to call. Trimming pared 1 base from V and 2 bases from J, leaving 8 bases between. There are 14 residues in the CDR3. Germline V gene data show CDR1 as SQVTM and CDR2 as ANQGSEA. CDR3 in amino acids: CSVEGKSNTGELFF. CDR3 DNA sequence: TGCAGCGTTGAAGGCAAGTCCAACACCGGGGAGCTGTTTTTT.

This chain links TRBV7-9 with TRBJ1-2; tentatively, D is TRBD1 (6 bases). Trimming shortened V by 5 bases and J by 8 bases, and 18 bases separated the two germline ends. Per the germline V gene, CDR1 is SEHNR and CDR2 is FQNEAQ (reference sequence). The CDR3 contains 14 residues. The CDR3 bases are TGTGCCAGCAGCCGTCTAGGGGGGGCTAACGGCTACACCTTC. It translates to CASSRLGGANGYTF.

This CDR3 reads CATSGGQGENTEAFF. The CDR3 DNA follows: TGTGCCACCAGTGGGGGACAGGGGGAGAACACTGAAGCTTTCTTT. The chain has TRBV24-1 and TRBJ1-1; 11 bases fit TRBD1. CDR1 and CDR2 from the germline V gene are KGHDR and SFDVKD. Germline trimming cut 5 bases from V and 1 base from J; bases unmatched to any gene: 2. This CDR3 contains 15 residues.

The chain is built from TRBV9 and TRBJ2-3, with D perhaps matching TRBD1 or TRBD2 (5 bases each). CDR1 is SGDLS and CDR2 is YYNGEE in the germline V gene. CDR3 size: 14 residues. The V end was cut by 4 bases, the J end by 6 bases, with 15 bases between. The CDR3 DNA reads TGTGCCAGCAGCTCGGCAGGGACGTGGGATACGCAGTATTTT. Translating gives CASSSAGTWDTQYF.

The CDR3: CASSLALGQGGNSPLHF. The DNA for the CDR3 is TGTGCCAGCAGCTTAGCCCTTGGACAGGGAGGTAATTCACCCCTCCACTTT. The V call is TRBV7-9, the J call TRBJ1-6; 8 bases line up with TRBD1. The CDR3 has 17 amino acids. V shed 0 bases, J shed 6 bases, and the junction held 7 bases outside the gene matches. Germline V gene sequence: CDR1 SEHNR, CDR2 FQNEAQ (reference sequence).

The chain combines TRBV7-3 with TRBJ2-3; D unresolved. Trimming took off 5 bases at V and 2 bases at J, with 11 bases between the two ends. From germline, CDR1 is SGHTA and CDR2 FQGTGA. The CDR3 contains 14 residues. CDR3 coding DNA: TGTGCCAGCAGCCCCAGTGGAGCCACAGATACGCAGTATTTT. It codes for CASSPSGATDTQYF. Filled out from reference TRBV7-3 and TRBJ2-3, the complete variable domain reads GAGVSQTPSNKVTEKGKYVELRCDPISGHTALYWYRQSLGQGPEFLIYFQGTGAADDSGLPNDRFFAVRPEGSVSTLKIQRTERGDSAVYLCASSPSGATDTQYFGPGTRLTVL.

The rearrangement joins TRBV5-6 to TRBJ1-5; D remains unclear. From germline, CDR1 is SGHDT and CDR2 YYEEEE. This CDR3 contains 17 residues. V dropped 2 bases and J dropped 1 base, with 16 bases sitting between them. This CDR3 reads CASSFFALRGSNQPQHF. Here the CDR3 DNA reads TGTGCCAGCAGCTTTTTCGCTCTTCGTGGCAGCAATCAGCCCCAGCATTTT.

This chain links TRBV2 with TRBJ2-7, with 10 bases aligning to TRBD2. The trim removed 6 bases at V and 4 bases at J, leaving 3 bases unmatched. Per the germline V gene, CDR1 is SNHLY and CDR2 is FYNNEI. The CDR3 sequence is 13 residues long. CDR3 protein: CASRRSGGYEQYF. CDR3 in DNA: TGTGCCAGCAGGCGTAGCGGGGGGTACGAGCAGTACTTC.

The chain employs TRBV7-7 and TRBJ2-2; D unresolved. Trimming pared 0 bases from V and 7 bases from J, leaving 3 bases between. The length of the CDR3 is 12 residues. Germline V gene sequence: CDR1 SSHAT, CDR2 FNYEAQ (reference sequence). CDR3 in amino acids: CASSLAGGELFF. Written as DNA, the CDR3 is TGTGCCAGCAGCTTAGCGGGCGGGGAGCTGTTTTTT.

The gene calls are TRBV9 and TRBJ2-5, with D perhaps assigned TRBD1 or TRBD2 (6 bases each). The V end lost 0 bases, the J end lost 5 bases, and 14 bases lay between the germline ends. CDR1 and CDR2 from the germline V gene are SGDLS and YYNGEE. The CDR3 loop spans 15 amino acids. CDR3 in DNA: TGTGCCAGCAGCGTAGATTGGGGGGCAGGGGAGACCCAGTACTTC. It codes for CASSVDWGAGETQYF.

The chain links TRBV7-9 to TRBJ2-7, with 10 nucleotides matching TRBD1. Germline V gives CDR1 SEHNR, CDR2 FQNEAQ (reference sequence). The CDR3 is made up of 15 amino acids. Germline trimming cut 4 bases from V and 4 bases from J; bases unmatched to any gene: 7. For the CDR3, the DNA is TGTGCCAGCAGCTCAGTAGGACAGGGGGGATACGAGCAGTACTTC. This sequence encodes CASSSVGQGGYEQYF.

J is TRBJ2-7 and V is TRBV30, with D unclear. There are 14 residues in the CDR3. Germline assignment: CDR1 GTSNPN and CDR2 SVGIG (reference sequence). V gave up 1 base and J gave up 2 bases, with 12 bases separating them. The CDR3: CAWSGSLRAYEQYF. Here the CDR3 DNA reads TGTGCCTGGAGTGGATCACTCCGAGCCTACGAGCAGTACTTC.

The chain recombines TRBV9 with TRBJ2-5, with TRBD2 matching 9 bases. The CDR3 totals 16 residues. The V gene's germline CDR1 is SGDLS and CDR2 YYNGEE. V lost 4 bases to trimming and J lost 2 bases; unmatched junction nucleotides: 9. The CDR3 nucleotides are TGTGCCAGCAGCCCGGGGACTAGCTCCCTACAAGAGACCCAGTACTTC. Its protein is CASSPGTSSLQETQYF.